Detailed here is one T cell receptor (beta chain). Its antigen is not known. These data are taken from a study of OX40 agonist ivuxolimab in advanced cancers. Overall study context: Patients in dose escalation had liver, melanoma, kidney or head and neck cancers. Study-wide results and caveats: CD8+ T cells (on average) carried more expanded clones than CD4+ T cells. In a subset of nonresponders, normalized T-cell clonal expansion was also low. At 0.1 to 3.0 mg/kg and by week 6, clonal expansion occurred in CD4+ and CD8+ blood T cells.

The table came from immunoSEQ multiplex PCR; TCRdb's copy has only in-frame clones and leaves some out. Among 75,000 to 90,000 clones listed, about 93% were seen once. Deletions cut 7 bases from V and 0 bases from J, with 11 bases between. CDR1 and CDR2 from the germline V gene are GTSNPN and SVGIG (reference sequence). CDR3 size: 13 residues. The specimen comprised CD4+ or CD8+ T cells sorted from blood, sampled in a trial of the OX40 agonist ivuxolimab. The sequence was obtained from an adult with an advanced solid tumor such as melanoma, head and neck, liver or kidney cancer. The chain recombines TRBV30 with TRBJ2-3, with a weak D call TRBD2 (6 bases). DNA of the CDR3: TGTGCCTCGACTAGGACAAGCACAGATACGCAGTATTTT. Translation gives CASTRTSTDTQYF.